This T cell receptor (beta chain) was obtained from a study of T-cell memory formation after mild COVID-19. TCRdb reprocessed the 5' RACE reads via MiXCR and lists one record per CDR3 protein. The table records 350,000 or so distinct CDR3 sequences, approximately 12% of them present only once. CDR1 is MNHEY, CDR2 SVGEGT, per germline. The V and J ends lost 1 base and 6 bases respectively, with 8 bases between them. The CDR3 sequence is 13 residues long. The chain joins TRBV6-2 or TRBV6-3 to TRBJ2-3; tentative D call: TRBD2 (5 bases). This receptor was taken from a man aged 18 to 29 who had mild COVID-19 (a few samples of this study predate the infection). Cell type and time point are not known. Material for sequencing was PBMCs or a T cell subset sorted from them (not recorded which). This CDR3 is CASSYYSGDTQYF. The CDR3 region has the DNA TGTGCCAGCAGTTACTATTCGGGGGATACGCAGTATTTT.